A single TCR beta chain is shown here with its context. This sample stems from a study of blood T cell repertoires in COVID-19. Study-wide context: Collection of acute and convalescent COVID-19 samples took place in the United States, Italy and Spain. PBMCs, B-cell-depleted T cells, or T cells were the source of the cDNA or gDNA that made up the material.

The germline V gene has CDR1 SGHTA and CDR2 FQGNSA. The CDR3 covers 15 residues. The ends lost 5 bases at V and 0 bases at J; junction bases unmatched: 7. In the authors' methods: The authors estimated nucleated cell counts from reference gene primer amplification. Clones were sequenced by immunoSEQ multiplex PCR, and TCRdb holds only the in-frame ones, with some missing. V, J and clone size reflect that table, while D and trimming were determined from the DNA. The repertoire holds approximately 98,000 clones, with roughly 82% as singletons. V usage is TRBV7-2 and J usage is TRBJ2-7; TRBD1 agrees at 7 bases. The sequenced sample was peripheral blood. The source of this sequence is an older man with acute or convalescent COVID-19. In nucleotides, the CDR3 is TGTGCCAGCAGCCAGGGGGTAGGGCCCTCCTACGAGCAGTACTTC. This gives the protein CASSQGVGPSYEQYF.